This is a list of T cell receptor beta chains from one sample in a study of cytomegalovirus exposure and HLA in healthy donors. TCRdb's table, derived via immunoSEQ multiplex PCR, lists solely in-frame clones and lacks some. The profile shows around 68,000 clones, approximately 72% of them singletons. The specimen sequenced was PBMCs. The receptors shown here come from a woman in her twenties or thirties in good health and CMV-seronegative. Each CDR3 is given with its conserved first and last residue. The order of the fields is V gene, clone size, J gene, D gene, CDR3 DNA, CDR3 protein. A D gene is named only where the DNA matches it firmly. Clone size is shown for a subset of rows, as once, few, many or a class of expanded clone.

>TRBV30|.|TRBJ1-3|.
TGTGCCTGGAGTCAGCCAGGGAGAAACACCATATATTTT
CAWSQPGRNTIYF
>TRBV6-5|.|TRBJ1-2|.
TGTGCCAGCAGTCCTCCGGGTCAGGGAAACTATGGCTACACCTTC
CASSPPGQGNYGYTF
>TRBV6-1|few|TRBJ2-1|.
TGTGCCAGCAGTGAACTGCCGGGACTCTCCTACAATGAGCAGTTCTTC
CASSELPGLSYNEQFF
>TRBV7-2|.|TRBJ1-2|TRBD1
TGTGCCAGCAGCTTATTCCAGGGGGCAGGATTAAACTATGGCTACACCTTC
CASSLFQGAGLNYGYTF
>TRBV19|few|TRBJ2-7|TRBD1
TGTGCCAGCAGGGGGTACGACTCCTACGAGCAGTACTTC
CASRGYDSYEQYF
>TRBV5-8|.|TRBJ1-1|.
TGTGCCAGCAGCTTGGGGGCGCGGGCGGGCATGAACACTGAAGCTTTCTTT
CASSLGARAGMNTEAFF
>TRBV11-2|.|TRBJ1-5|TRBD1
TGTGCCAGCAGCTTAGGGGGACAGGGGTCGCAGCCCCAGCATTTT
CASSLGGQGSQPQHF
>TRBV2|.|TRBJ2-2|.
TGTGCCAGCAGTGGGGGGGACACCGGGGAGCTGTTTTTT
CASSGGDTGELFF
>TRBV6-1|few|TRBJ1-5|.
TGTGCCAGCAGTGAACAGGGTCTAAGAAGCAATCAGCCCCAGCATTTT
CASSEQGLRSNQPQHF
>TRBV5-6|.|TRBJ1-6|TRBD1
TGTGCCAGCAGCGGAGGGACAGGGCGGAATTCACCCCTCCACTTT
CASSGGTGRNSPLHF
>TRBV7-3|few|TRBJ2-1|.
TGTGCCAGCAGCCCAACGACAAATCCAAATGAGCAGTTCTTC
CASSPTTNPNEQFF
>TRBV5-6|few|TRBJ1-6|.
TGTGCCAGCAGCTTGGTCCCAGGGGTGGGTTCACCCCTCCACTTT
CASSLVPGVGSPLHF
>TRBV5-1|.|TRBJ2-7|.
TGCGCCAGCAGCTTGGGCGAGCGTGCCTACGAGCAGTACTTC
CASSLGERAYEQYF
>TRBV13|few|TRBJ1-1|.
TGTGCCAGCAGCTTAATCTTTGCTTTCTTT
CASSLIFAFF
>TRBV2|medium-sized|TRBJ2-7|.
TGTGCCGCAGGCGGCAAGGGAATGGCGGGCTACGAGCAGTACTTC
CAAGGKGMAGYEQYF
>TRBV2|few|TRBJ1-5|TRBD1
TGTGCCAGCACCTTGGACAGGGTTAATCAGCCCCAGCATTTT
CASTLDRVNQPQHF
>TRBV27|.|TRBJ2-7|.
TGTGCCAGCAGCCCAGCGGGCTCCTACGAGCAGTACTTC
CASSPAGSYEQYF
>TRBV7-9|.|TRBJ2-3|.
TGTGCCAGCAGTGGAGGTACCGGGTCACTCACAGGGACGCAGTATTTT
CASSGGTGSLTGTQYF
>TRBV30|.|TRBJ2-3|.
TGTGCCTGGAGTGAGGGAGACACAGATACGCAGTATTTT
CAWSEGDTDTQYF
>TRBV6-1|.|TRBJ1-2|.
TGTGCCAGCGCGAGGCAGGGGTATGGCTACACCTTC
CASARQGYGYTF
>TRBV5-6|.|TRBJ2-7|.
TGTGCCAGCAGCTTGGGGGGCGACGAGCAGTACTTC
CASSLGGDEQYF
>TRBV15|.|TRBJ2-1|TRBD1
TGTGCCACCAGCATAAGACAGGGGGCGGGTGAGCAGTTCTTC
CATSIRQGAGEQFF
>TRBV6-4|few|TRBJ1-6|.
TGTGCCAGCAGCGGAGGTGAAAATTCACACATCCACTTT
CASSGGENSHIHF
>TRBV16|.|TRBJ1-5|.
TGTGCCAGCAGCCCCGCGGGGCCGGGCAATCAGCCCCAGCATTTT
CASSPAGPGNQPQHF
>TRBV6-6|.|TRBJ1-1|.
TGTGCCAGCAGCCCGGGATTCGGGCCGAACACTGAAGCTTTCTTT
CASSPGFGPNTEAFF
>TRBV4-1|once|TRBJ1-2|.
TGCGCCAGCAGCCAAGAAGCGGGCACTTATGGCTACACCTTC
CASSQEAGTYGYTF
>TRBV2|.|TRBJ1-4|.
TGTGCCAGCAGTGTAGTGGCAACTAATGAAAAACTGTTTTTT
CASSVVATNEKLFF
>TRBV25-1|.|TRBJ2-3|.
TGTGCCAGCAGTGAATCCCCGGGCACAGATACGCAGTATTTT
CASSESPGTDTQYF
>TRBV5-4|.|TRBJ2-7|.
TGTGCCAGCAGTTTTAGGACAGCCCTTTCCGAGCAGTACTTC
CASSFRTALSEQYF
>TRBV4-1|.|TRBJ2-7|.
TGCGCCAGCAGCCATGGCAGCTCCTACGAGCAGTACTTC
CASSHGSSYEQYF
>TRBV5-1|few|TRBJ2-7|.
TGCGCCAGCAGCCCCGGACTCCCTACGACCGAGCAGTACTTC
CASSPGLPTTEQYF
>TRBV30|.|TRBJ2-3|TRBD2
TGTGCCTCCTCTTTAGCGGGGGCCACAGATACGCAGTATTTT
CASSLAGATDTQYF
>TRBV25-1|.|TRBJ2-7|TRBD2
TGTGCCAGCAGTACTCGGGAGGGACCCTACGAGCAGTACTTC
CASSTREGPYEQYF
>TRBV5-1|.|TRBJ2-2|.
TGCGCCAGCTCACCCCGGGGCACCGGGGAGCTGTTTTTT
CASSPRGTGELFF
>TRBV7-2|.|TRBJ2-2|TRBD2
TGTGCCAGCAGCTTAGGGGTCGCTAGCGGGGGGGCCGCCGGGGAGCTGTTTTTT
CASSLGVASGGAAGELFF